One and the same sample provided the 23 T cell receptor beta chains below, sequenced in a study of patients and donors after allogeneic stem cell transplantation. From the RT-PCR reads, TCRdb called clonotypes with MiXCR, one entry per CDR3 protein. The data contain some 880,000 distinct CDR3 sequences, about a sixth of them singletons. Sequencing input: blood, either unsorted or a sorted T cell fraction (not recorded which). The receptor source for this set is a human donor who was either an allogeneic HSCT recipient or a stem cell or donor lymphocyte infusion donor (not recorded which). It is not recorded whose cells these are; they may come from a transplant donor.

This clonotype came up a few times. The chain combines TRBV20-1 with TRBJ2-7, with 9 bases identical to TRBD2. The length of the CDR3 is 15 residues. Germline CDR1 is DFQATT and CDR2 is SNEGSKA (reference sequence). The V gene end was trimmed by 3 bases and the J gene end by 1 base; junction bases not matched to a gene: 7. CDR3 amino acids: CSASPRAGGSYEQYF. In DNA form, the CDR3 reads TGCAGTGCTAGCCCAAGGGCGGGAGGGTCCTACGAGCAGTACTTC.

The J gene is TRBJ2-3, the V gene TRBV5-1; tentatively, D is TRBD1 (6 bases). The germline gives CDR1 SGHRS, CDR2 YFSETQ. The CDR3 has 14 residues. V lost 3 bases to trimming and J lost 5 bases, with 13 bases between them. As DNA, the CDR3 is TGCGCCAGCAGCTCACGGACAGAGCAAGATACGCAGTATTTT. This codes for CASSSRTEQDTQYF.

J is TRBJ2-7 and V is TRBV7-9; perhaps D is TRBD1 or TRBD2 (5 bases each). Germline values: CDR1 SEHNR, CDR2 FQNEAQ (reference sequence). Trimming shortened V by 8 bases and J by 4 bases, and 15 bases separated the two germline ends. The CDR3 is 13 amino acids. For the CDR3, the DNA is TGTGCCAGCTCAACGGACGGGGCGTACGAGCAGTACTTC. Its protein is CASSTDGAYEQYF.

J is TRBJ2-5 and V is TRBV4-1; maybe TRBD1 (6 bases). V lost 1 base and J 5 bases, leaving 8 bases between the germline ends. Per the germline V gene, CDR1 is MGHRA and CDR2 is YSYEKL. This CDR3 spans 13 amino acids. The CDR3 reads CASSQAQGETQYF. The DNA for the CDR3 is TGCGCCAGCAGCCAAGCCCAGGGGGAGACCCAGTACTTC.

This clonotype has a handful of counts. The CDR3 coding sequence is TGTGCCAGCAGTGAACGGCAGGAAAACTATGGCTACACCTTC. Translating gives CASSERQENYGYTF. The chain is built from TRBV6-1 and TRBJ1-2; D is uncertain. The CDR3 runs 14 residues. Trimming pared 2 bases from V and 2 bases from J, leaving 9 bases between. Germline V CDR1 and CDR2: MNHNS, SASEGT.

The rearrangement links TRBV27 to TRBJ1-1; a possible D gene is TRBD1 (5 bases). The V end lost 3 bases, the J end lost 4 bases, and 15 bases lay between the germline ends. CDR1 and CDR2 (germline): MNHEY, SMNVEV (reference sequence). The CDR3 spans 15 residues. CDR3 nucleotides: TGTGCCAGCAGTTTGGATGGGGCTGTGGGCACTGAAGCTTTCTTT. As protein: CASSLDGAVGTEAFF.

The genes are TRBV4-3 and TRBJ2-6; D call uncertain. Germline CDR1 is LGHNA and CDR2 is YSLEER. The germline V and J ends were trimmed by 4 bases and 0 bases, with 10 bases remaining between them. The CDR3 consists of 16 residues. The CDR3 here is CASSPKGFSGANVLTF. The DNA for the CDR3 is TGCGCCAGCAGCCCCAAAGGGTTCTCTGGGGCCAACGTCCTGACTTTC.

This clonotype was counted many times. V and J are TRBV12-3 or TRBV12-4 and TRBJ2-2, with 8 bases matching TRBD1. This CDR3 spans 17 amino acids. V shed 6 bases and J 5 bases; nucleotides not matched to a gene: 14. CDR3 region: CASSRGAGGSRTGELFF. The CDR3 bases are TGTGCCAGCAGCCGAGGGGCAGGGGGCTCCAGGACCGGGGAGCTGTTTTTT.

This chain uses TRBV11-2 with TRBJ2-1, with D unclear. The CDR3 is 13 amino acids. Per germline, CDR1 SGHAT and CDR2 FQNNGV. V was clipped by 2 bases and J by 6 bases, with 8 bases between them. The CDR3 DNA reads as TGTGCCAGCAGCTTAACAGTGTTCAATGAGCAGTTCTTC. The encoded protein is CASSLTVFNEQFF.

In this sample, this clonotype turned up a few times. The rearrangement links TRBV7-9 to TRBJ1-1; D is unresolved. V shed 7 bases and J shed 1 base, with 10 bases lying between them. Germline CDR1 and CDR2: SEHNR and FQNEAQ (reference sequence). The CDR3 totals 13 residues. The CDR3 coding sequence is TGTGCCAGCAACGGACCGAAGAACACTGAAGCTTTCTTT. This codes for CASNGPKNTEAFF.

This chain uses TRBV10-3 with TRBJ2-1; no firm D call. This CDR3 contains 12 residues. Germline assignment: CDR1 ENHRY and CDR2 SYGVKD. V was cut by 8 bases and J by 8 bases, with 13 bases left in between. This chain's CDR3 is CAIGNSLHEQFF. In DNA, the CDR3 is TGTGCCATCGGAAATAGTTTACATGAGCAGTTCTTC.

At least ten counts were recorded for this clonotype. The genes are TRBV9 and TRBJ1-4; D might be TRBD1 (5 bases). The CDR3 runs to 15 residues. The V gene lost 3 bases and the J gene lost 0 bases, with 9 bases spanning the gap. CDR1 SGDLS and CDR2 YYNGEE come from the germline V gene. The CDR3 DNA is TGTGCCAGCAGCGAGGGACTTACAACTAATGAAAAACTGTTTTTT. This codes for CASSEGLTTNEKLFF.

The chain links TRBV20-1 to TRBJ2-1; 10 bases are a match to TRBD2. J gave up 5 bases and V 6 bases, and 7 bases lay outside the gene matches. The V gene's germline CDR1 is DFQATT and CDR2 SNEGSKA (reference sequence). CDR3 length: 14 amino acids. CDR3 bases: TGCAGTGCCGCGGGACTAGCGAGAGACAATGAGCAGTTCTTC. Amino acids: CSAAGLARDNEQFF.

The chain is built from TRBV27 and TRBJ1-6; 9 nucleotides line up with TRBD1. The germline V gene has CDR1 MNHEY and CDR2 SMNVEV (reference sequence). CDR3 length equals 16 residues. Losses at the gene ends were 3 bases for V and 7 bases for J; bases not matched to a gene: 7. The CDR3 protein is CASSFGTGSGNSPLHF. For the CDR3, the DNA is TGTGCCAGCAGTTTTGGGACAGGGTCTGGGAATTCACCCCTCCACTTT.

This clonotype has at least ten counts. The chain uses TRBV12-3 or TRBV12-4 and TRBJ2-3; D unclear. This CDR3 region has 14 residues. V gave up 1 base and J gave up 2 bases, with 7 bases separating them. DNA for the CDR3: TGTGCCAGCAGTTTAGTGGTCCTCACAGATACGCAGTATTTT. It specifies CASSLVVLTDTQYF.

This clonotype was detected only a few times. CDR3 sequence reads: CASSFGTGKPQHF. CDR3 bases: TGTGCCAGCAGTTTTGGGACAGGGAAGCCCCAGCATTTT. The chain joins TRBV6-5 to TRBJ1-5; TRBD1 matches 9 bases. The CDR3 length is 13 residues. J gave up 8 bases and V 4 bases, and 3 bases lay outside the gene matches. CDR1 and CDR2 (germline): MNHEY, SVGAGI.

The chain has TRBV5-6 and TRBJ1-6; weak D call: TRBD1 (5 bases). Trimming took 3 bases from V and 5 from J, leaving 12 bases between them. This CDR3 has 15 residues. The V gene's germline CDR1 is SGHDT and CDR2 YYEEEE. CDR3 nucleotide sequence: TGTGCCAGCAGCTGGGGGACTGCCGATAATTCACCCCTCCACTTT. Translated: CASSWGTADNSPLHF.

In this sample, this clonotype turned up a few times. The chain recombines TRBV5-1 with TRBJ2-1, with TRBD2 identical over 8 bases. The CDR3 runs 15 residues. V was pared by 5 bases and J by 4 bases, with 8 bases of the junction left unmatched. Germline CDR1 reads SGHRS; CDR2 reads YFSETQ. The CDR3 loop is CASSSGTRAYNEQFF. In DNA, the CDR3 is TGCGCCAGCAGTTCCGGGACTAGGGCATACAATGAGCAGTTCTTC.

CDR3 coding DNA: TGTGCCAGCTCCCTTATCACGGGACAGCATAATTCACCCCTCCACTTT. As protein: CASSLITGQHNSPLHF. V gene TRBV18 combines with J gene TRBJ1-6, with TRBD1 matching 7 bases. From germline, CDR1 is KGHSH and CDR2 LQKENI. J gave up 5 bases and V 6 bases, and 10 bases lay outside the gene matches. The CDR3 has 16 residues.

This clonotype was observed a handful of times. The chain couples TRBV9 to TRBJ1-2; D uncertain. The CDR3 has 14 amino acids. The ends were cut back, 3 bases at V and 4 bases at J, with 13 bases in the middle. From germline, CDR1 is SGDLS and CDR2 YYNGEE. The CDR3 sequence: CASSGSGRGYGYTF. The CDR3 bases are TGTGCCAGCAGCGGGAGTGGCAGAGGCTATGGCTACACCTTC.

This clonotype has only a few counts. The V gene is TRBV5-6, the J gene TRBJ2-3; weak D call: TRBD1 (6 bases). From germline, CDR1 is SGHDT and CDR2 YYEEEE. V shed 3 bases and J shed 0 bases, with 11 bases lying between them. This CDR3 comprises 15 residues. The CDR3 DNA sequence: TGTGCCAGCAGCTGGGGCAGGGGTAGCACAGATACGCAGTATTTT. Its protein product is CASSWGRGSTDTQYF. The full variable domain, with the rest looked up from reference TRBV5-6 and TRBJ2-3, is DAGVTQSPTHLIKTRGQQVTLRCSPKSGHDTVSWYQQALGQGPQFIFQYYEEEERQRGNFPDRFSGHQFPNYSSELNVNALLLGDSALYLCASSWGRGSTDTQYFGPGTRLTVL.

V is TRBV15 and J is TRBJ1-1, with TRBD1 matching over 7 bases. Trimming took 4 bases from V and 1 from J; bases not matched to a gene: 9. Germline V gene data show CDR1 as LNHNV and CDR2 as YYDKDF (reference sequence). The CDR3 is 16 amino acids. CDR3 amino acids: CATSTRDRAQNTEAFF. The CDR3 DNA follows: TGTGCCACCAGCACCCGAGACAGGGCCCAGAACACTGAAGCTTTCTTT. The whole variable domain, remainder taken from reference TRBV15 and TRBJ1-1, is DAMVIQNPRYQVTQFGKPVTLSCSQTLNHNVMYWYQQKSSQAPKLLFHYYDKDFNNEADTPDNFQSRRPNTSFCFLDIRSPGLGDTAMYLCATSTRDRAQNTEAFFGQGTRLTVV.

The J gene is TRBJ2-1, the V gene TRBV15; possibly TRBD2 for D (6 bases). This CDR3 has 18 residues. V was cut by 0 bases and J by 3 bases, with 18 bases left in between. Germline V gene lookup returns CDR1 LNHNV and CDR2 YYDKDF (reference sequence). The CDR3 loop reads CATSREQIISGDYNEQFF. As DNA, the CDR3 is TGTGCCACCAGCAGAGAGCAAATCATTAGCGGAGACTACAATGAGCAGTTCTTC.